The clone carrying this TCR beta chain was found a few times. Treatment reported: oral pan-JAK inhibitor, 5-10 mg twice daily. The ends were cut back, 2 bases at V and 5 bases at J, with 10 bases in the middle. CDR1 and CDR2 (germline): SQVTM, ANQGSEA. The CDR3 runs to 12 residues. This entry belongs to a study of CD8+ T cells in alopecia areata. RNA extraction and reverse transcription yielded cDNA as sequencing template. Clones were sequenced by immunoSEQ multiplex PCR, and TCRdb holds only the in-frame ones, with some missing. The repertoire holds 120,000 or so clones, with less than 75% as singletons.

The rearrangement joins TRBV29-1 to TRBJ2-7, with TRBD1 as a possible D gene (5 bases). The sequence derives from a human donor with alopecia areata. The sequencing here drew on CD8+ T cells sorted from blood, taken at week 4, from a patient treated with tofacitinib. The CDR3 reads CSVEIGADEQYF. CDR3 sequence (DNA): TGCAGCGTTGAAATTGGGGCGGACGAGCAGTACTTC.